Sequencing of this TCR beta chain was carried out in a study of OX40 agonist ivuxolimab in advanced cancers. On the study more broadly: Ivuxolimab doses were 0.01, 0.1, 0.3, 1.5, 3 or 10 mg/kg every 2 weeks. Those treated in dose escalation had hepatocellular carcinoma, melanoma, renal cell cancer or head and neck cancer.

V lost 4 bases and J 3 bases, leaving 15 bases between the germline ends. The germline V gene encodes CDR1 MDHEN and CDR2 SYDVKM. CDR3 length: 16 amino acids. Overall study findings and caveats: The mean number of expanded clones was higher in CD8+ T cells than in CD4+. Clonal expansion from baseline to week 6 occurred in both CD4+ and CD8+ T cells.

Some clones are missing from TCRdb's copy, which holds only in-frame ones; the method was immunoSEQ multiplex PCR. The data show some 86,000 clones, with about nine tenths seen just once and around 0.34% held by the top ten. This clone was detected only a few times. Its antigen is unknown. The sequenced sample was CD4+ or CD8+ T cells sorted from blood, obtained in a trial of the OX40 agonist ivuxolimab. The sequence was collected from an adult with an advanced solid tumor such as melanoma, head and neck, liver or kidney cancer. The chain carries TRBV28 and TRBJ1-4, with D maybe TRBD1 (6 bases). CDR3 sequence reads: CASSSSVGAANEKLFF. The CDR3 coding sequence is TGTGCCAGCAGTTCCAGCGTGGGGGCGGCTAATGAAAAACTGTTTTTT.